This is a list of T cell receptor beta chains from one sample in a study of blood T cell repertoires in COVID-19. Libraries were prepared by immunoSEQ multiplex PCR; TCRdb keeps only in-frame clonotypes and omits some of them. The sample has a few hundred thousand clones; roughly 84% are singletons. The source material was PBMCs or T cells enriched from blood (not recorded which). Receptor source: a woman in her twenties or thirties who had recovered from COVID-19. Each CDR3 is given without its conserved first and last residue.

v_call	j_call	cdr3_aa
TRBV4-1	TRBJ1-4	ASSQVPGNEKLF
TRBV27	TRBJ1-2	ASSFPYGGTINGYT
TRBV7-6	TRBJ1-5	ASSRDGNSNQPQH
TRBV10-3	TRBJ2-1	ATGGSGAYNEQF
TRBV28	TRBJ2-7	ASRLGQSSSYEQY
TRBV27	TRBJ1-2	ASSLGQGNYGYT
TRBV7-3	TRBJ2-5	ASSTGLAGARETQY
TRBV28	TRBJ2-5	ASSLLIRTVEETQY
TRBV10-1	TRBJ2-3	ASRPGLADTDTQY
TRBV3-1/TRBV3-2	TRBJ1-2	ASSPTRGEGRLNYGYT
TRBV30	TRBJ1-3	AWTDRISGNTIY
TRBV4-1	TRBJ2-2	ASSQVGTSGGMNTGELF
TRBV13	TRBJ1-6	ASSSIDRAQDSPLH
TRBV18	TRBJ2-7	ASSPLAGPGDEQY
TRBV9	TRBJ1-4	ASSVGAQGANEKLF
TRBV28	TRBJ2-7	ASRPGLAEYEQY
TRBV19	TRBJ1-5	ASSPGQAETRNQPQH
TRBV19	TRBJ2-5	ASSIPNRAKTQY
TRBV5-1	TRBJ2-2	ASSLYSPGELF
TRBV6-5	TRBJ2-7	ASTDLFSYEQY
TRBV27	TRBJ2-2	ASSLSEFRPPFRLF
TRBV2	TRBJ2-2	ASSEAGGRSGELF
TRBV21-1	TRBJ2-7	ASSKKWTSGTSYEQY
TRBV6-1	TRBJ2-6	ASSAPGTAGANVLT
TRBV18	TRBJ1-1	ASSPSGAVNTEAF
TRBV28	TRBJ1-4	ASSSYRGTNEKLF
TRBV7-2	TRBJ2-1	ASSLLTVEQGNEQF
TRBV2	TRBJ2-7	ASSEVSGYYEQY
TRBV2	TRBJ1-1	ASNQGATEAF
TRBV5-4	TRBJ2-1	ASSYGTPTGNEQF
TRBV18	TRBJ2-1	ASSPPVLALSYNEQF
TRBV2	TRBJ2-1	ASSAGQGGWDNEQF
TRBV6-4	TRBJ1-2	ASSDFYRDRASGGYT
TRBV30	TRBJ2-3	AWRSGGGRDTQY
TRBV10-2	TRBJ1-5	ASGPGTGYKPQH
TRBV3-1/TRBV3-2	TRBJ1-6	ASSHGQGRTNSYNSPLH
TRBV7-2	TRBJ2-4	ASSPRPQGDIQY
TRBV2	TRBJ1-5	ASTRDSKNQPQH
TRBV5-1	TRBJ1-3	ASREHRGKGNTIY